This T cell receptor beta chain was retrieved from a study of identical twins. Study-level points and caveats: There was more out-of-frame TCR alpha sharing in monozygotic twins than models estimated. Fewer insertions were carried by abundant cord blood beta clonotypes, but none was seen in memory repertoires.

The length of the CDR3 is 13 residues. Germline CDR1 and CDR2: MNHEY and SMNVEV (reference sequence). The trim removed 5 bases at V and 8 bases at J, leaving 6 bases unmatched. A universal primer site arose from template switching, and cDNA bore unique molecular identifiers. A single record per CDR3 protein comes from TCRdb applying MiXCR to the 5' RACE reads. This table has around 220,000 distinct CDR3 sequences, about 10% appearing once. This clonotype was counted many times. The antigen is undetermined. All donors were healthy, and all were Caucasian. The source is a man between 50 and 59 years old in good health. The chain has TRBV27 and TRBJ2-1; TRBD1 matches 7 bases. What was sequenced was memory T cells sorted from blood. The CDR3 loop reads CASSIVTGDEQFF. CDR3 nucleotide sequence: TGTGCCAGCAGTATCGTTACAGGGGATGAGCAGTTCTTC.